This is a list of T cell receptor beta chains from one sample in a study of T-cell reconstitution after alpha-beta-depleted transplantation in children. TCRdb itself ran the PCR reads through MiXCR, one entry per CDR3 protein. In the table there are 200,000 or so distinct CDR3 sequences, 5.5% to 7% of which are singletons. The source was PBMCs, collected before TCRalphabeta/CD19-depleted stem cell transplant. Receptors originate from a girl under three years old with combined immunodeficiency, due to receive a stem cell transplant. CDR3s include the opening cysteine and the closing phenylalanine or tryptophan. D genes are given only for firm matches. The size of a clone is reported for some rows only, either as once, few or many, or as a class for expanded clones.

.	TRBV21-1	many	TRBJ2-5	TGTGCCAGCGTGTGGTTCTCGCAGGACACCCGGTACCAAGAGACCCAGTACTTC	CASVWFSQDTRYQETQYF
TRBD1	TRBV11-2	many	TRBJ2-3	TGTGCCAGCAGCGGACTGGGGGACAGCCCTCGAATTAGCACAGATACGCAGTATTTT	CASSGLGDSPRISTDTQYF
.	TRBV7-2	many	TRBJ2-7	TGTGCCAGCAGCCGACTATCCCTCTACGAGCAGTACTTC	CASSRLSLYEQYF
TRBD2	TRBV5-1	many	TRBJ2-7	TGCGCCAGCAGCGAGGCGGGGGTCTCCTACGAGCAGTACTTC	CASSEAGVSYEQYF
.	TRBV2	many	TRBJ2-4	TGTGCCAGCAAACTTTCGGAGGGGGCCAAAAACATTCAGTACTTC	CASKLSEGAKNIQYF
.	TRBV20-1	many	TRBJ2-6	TGCAGTGCTAGACAGCGGCTCAGCTCTGGGGCCAACGTCCTGACTTTC	CSARQRLSSGANVLTF
TRBD2	TRBV12-3/TRBV12-4	many	TRBJ2-1	TGTGCCAGCAGCCCGACTAGCAGATTCAATGAGCAGTTCTTC	CASSPTSRFNEQFF
.	TRBV9	many	TRBJ2-1	TGTGCCAGCAGCGTAGATTCCTCCTACAATGAGCAGTTCTTC	CASSVDSSYNEQFF
.	TRBV7-2	few	TRBJ2-3	TGTGCCAGCAGCCCCCCGGGCCGCACAGATACGCAGTATTTT	CASSPPGRTDTQYF
TRBD2	TRBV6-5	many	TRBJ2-3	TGTGCCAGCAGTTCTCTAGCGGGGGGGAATCCAGATACGCAGTATTTT	CASSSLAGGNPDTQYF
.	TRBV12-5	many	TRBJ2-1	TGTGCTAGTGGTTTGGTGTTTGTAGGAGAGGTAGGGGAAAATGAGCAGTTCTTC	CASGLVFVGEVGENEQFF
TRBD1	TRBV20-1	many	TRBJ1-2	TGCAGTGCTCCCTTGGCCGACAGGGCCTTCGATGGCTACACCTTC	CSAPLADRAFDGYTF
TRBD1	TRBV16	few	TRBJ2-1	TGTGCCAGCAGCGAATACAGGGGCAATGAGCAGTTCTTC	CASSEYRGNEQFF
TRBD2	TRBV12-3/TRBV12-4	many	TRBJ2-3	TGTGCCAGCAGTCCAGGACTAGCGGATAGCACAGATACGCAGTATTTT	CASSPGLADSTDTQYF
.	TRBV5-1	.	TRBJ2-5	TGCGCCAGCAGCTTGGGGATTTCGCAAGAGACCCAGTACTTC	CASSLGISQETQYF
.	TRBV27	.	TRBJ2-5	TGTGCCAGCAGTTCATATAGCTTCCAAGAGACCCAGTACTTC	CASSSYSFQETQYF
TRBD1	TRBV28	.	TRBJ1-5	TGTGCCAGCAGTCCGACAGGGCTCAATCAGCCCCAGCATTTT	CASSPTGLNQPQHF
.	TRBV9	many	TRBJ2-7	TGTGCCAGCAGCGTATATCCGGGGTACGAGCAGTACTTC	CASSVYPGYEQYF
.	TRBV6-1	many	TRBJ2-3	TGTGCCAGCACGACACTAGGTCCGTTAGATACGCAGTATTTT	CASTTLGPLDTQYF
.	TRBV4-2	few	TRBJ2-1	TGTGCCAGCAGCCAAGAGCCCTACCTCATCTACAATGAGCAGTTCTTC	CASSQEPYLIYNEQFF
TRBD1	TRBV29-1	many	TRBJ1-2	TGCAGCGTTGAAGATTTCGTCAGGGGGCCAAGTGGCTACACCTTC	CSVEDFVRGPSGYTF
.	TRBV30	.	TRBJ1-1	TGTGCCTGGAGTCCGACAGGGAACACTGAAGCTTTCTTT	CAWSPTGNTEAFF
.	TRBV20-1	many	TRBJ2-1	TGCAGTGCTCCTTTTGGGACTGCCCCAGACGAGCAGTTCTTC	CSAPFGTAPDEQFF
TRBD2	TRBV28	many	TRBJ2-3	TGTGCCAGCACCATTAGCGGGACCACAGATACGCAGTATTTT	CASTISGTTDTQYF
.	TRBV12-3/TRBV12-4	many	TRBJ1-5	TGTGCCAGCAGCCTCCCAGACAGGCCCAATCAGCCCCAGCATTTT	CASSLPDRPNQPQHF
.	TRBV7-9	many	TRBJ2-7	TGTGCCAGCAGCCGTTCGTGGGTCGAGCAGTACTTC	CASSRSWVEQYF
.	TRBV3-1	many	TRBJ2-4	TGTGCCAGCAGCCAAAATTTAGGTCAGTTACAGTACTTC	CASSQNLGQLQYF
.	TRBV15	many	TRBJ2-2	TGTGCCACCAGCAGAGATTATCAGGGAATGAACACCGGGGAGCTGTTTTTT	CATSRDYQGMNTGELFF
TRBD2	TRBV5-1	many	TRBJ2-3	TGCGCCAGCAGCACTGGACTAGCGGGGGGGCGAGCAGATACGCAGTATTTT	CASSTGLAGGRADTQYF
.	TRBV12-3/TRBV12-4	many	TRBJ1-1	TGTGCCAGCAGTTTGATAGGGTGGGGCACTGAAGCTTTCTTT	CASSLIGWGTEAFF
.	TRBV20-1	many	TRBJ2-7	TGCAGTGCTACCAGCAGGGGGGACAGATACTACGAGCAGTACTTC	CSATSRGDRYYEQYF
TRBD1	TRBV6-2/TRBV6-3	.	TRBJ2-2	TGTGCCAGCAGCCTTGACAGGGCAGCCGGGGAGCTGTTTTTT	CASSLDRAAGELFF
.	TRBV27	many	TRBJ2-3	TGTGCCAGCAGTTTATCCCTGCCAGGGGCACCCACAGATACGCAGTATTTT	CASSLSLPGAPTDTQYF